A single TCR beta chain is shown here with its context. The data stem from a study of cytomegalovirus exposure and HLA in healthy donors. At the level of the study: Researchers previously reported finding about 110 million unique TCR beta sequences from approximately 200 million T cells.

Trimming removed 4 bases from V and 2 bases from J; junction bases left unmatched: 6. Germline V gene sequence: CDR1 SGHRS, CDR2 YFSETQ. The CDR3 runs to 16 residues. PCR used 60 Vbeta primers and 13 Jbeta primers. The repertoire was sequenced with immunoSEQ multiplex PCR; TCRdb's copy has only in-frame clones and lacks some. Among 150,000 or so clones listed, about 76% were seen once. The source material was PBMCs. The TCR was taken from a male donor in good health and CMV-seronegative. The chain has TRBV5-1 and TRBJ2-2; 9 bases match TRBD2. DNA for the CDR3: TGCGCCAGCAGCCAGACTAGCGGAGAAAACACCGGGGAGCTGTTTTTT. Its protein product is CASSQTSGENTGELFF.